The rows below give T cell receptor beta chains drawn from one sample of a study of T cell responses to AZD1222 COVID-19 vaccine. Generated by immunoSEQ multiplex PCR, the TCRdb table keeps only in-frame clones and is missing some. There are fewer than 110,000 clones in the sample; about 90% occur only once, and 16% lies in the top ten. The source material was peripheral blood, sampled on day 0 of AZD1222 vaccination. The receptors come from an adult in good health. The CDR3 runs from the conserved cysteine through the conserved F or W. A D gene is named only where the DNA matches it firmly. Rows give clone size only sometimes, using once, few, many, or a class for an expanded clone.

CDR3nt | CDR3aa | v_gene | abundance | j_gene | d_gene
TGTGCCAGCAGCTTAGCGATGAGCAATCAGCCCCAGCATTTT | CASSLAMSNQPQHF | TRBV7-9 | once | TRBJ1-5 | -
TGTGCCAGCACTTCGTGGACTACTGGGGCCAACGTCCTGACTTTC | CASTSWTTGANVLTF | TRBV6-5 | few | TRBJ2-6 | -
TGTGCCAGCAGTGAATATTTTGCGCTTAACTATGGCTACACCTTC | CASSEYFALNYGYTF | TRBV6-1 | - | TRBJ1-2 | -
TGTGCCAGTAGTACTCGGACAGGGGCTCAGCCCCAGCATTTT | CASSTRTGAQPQHF | TRBV19 | - | TRBJ1-5 | TRBD1
TGTGCCAGCAGTAAAGCGGGGGAAACCCAGTACTTC | CASSKAGETQYF | TRBV11-3 | - | TRBJ2-5 | TRBD2
TGTGCCAGCAGTTTCGAGACACGAATAACCGGGGAGCTGTTTTTT | CASSFETRITGELFF | TRBV28 | - | TRBJ2-2 | -
TGTGCCAGCAGCCCGGACGTATTGGGCTCTGGCACTGAAGCTTTCTTT | CASSPDVLGSGTEAFF | TRBV5-6 | - | TRBJ1-1 | -
TGTGCCAGTAACTCCCGGGAGACCCTCTACGAGCAGTACTTC | CASNSRETLYEQYF | TRBV19 | - | TRBJ2-7 | -
TGTGCCAGCTCGCCTCTAGCGGGAGAGGCAGGAGACGAGCAGTACTTC | CASSPLAGEAGDEQYF | TRBV18 | - | TRBJ2-7 | TRBD2
TGTGCCAGCAGCTTGTCGCAGGGCCCACAAGAGACCCAGTACTTC | CASSLSQGPQETQYF | TRBV5-4 | - | TRBJ2-5 | -
TGTGCCAGCAGCGTAGGAGTGACACCGACAGGGCGTAACGAGCAGTACTTC | CASSVGVTPTGRNEQYF | TRBV9 | - | TRBJ2-7 | TRBD1
TGCAGCGTCAAGGACGGCCCCAATCAGCCCCAGCATTTT | CSVKDGPNQPQHF | TRBV29-1 | - | TRBJ1-5 | -
TGCGCCAGCAGCCAGGGACTAGCGGGAATCACAGATACGCAGTATTTT | CASSQGLAGITDTQYF | TRBV5-1 | - | TRBJ2-3 | TRBD2
TGTGCCATCTGGACTTCTACTGTCAATGAGCAGTTCTTC | CAIWTSTVNEQFF | TRBV27 | - | TRBJ2-1 | -
TGTGCCAGCAGGGTACTAGCGGGAGGACCCTACGAGCAGTACTTC | CASRVLAGGPYEQYF | TRBV2 | once | TRBJ2-7 | TRBD2
TGTGCCAGCAGTGAGGGGACAGGGACTAATGAAAAACTGTTTTTT | CASSEGTGTNEKLFF | TRBV25-1 | few | TRBJ1-4 | TRBD1
TGTGCCAGCAGCAGACTTCGCGAGCAGTACTTC | CASSRLREQYF | TRBV6-5 | - | TRBJ2-7 | -
TGTGCCAGCAGCTTAGATACCCACGAGCAGTACTTC | CASSLDTHEQYF | TRBV11-2 | - | TRBJ2-7 | -
TGCGCCAGCAGCTTGGATCCAGGGGGCGCACCTGGCTACACCTTC | CASSLDPGGAPGYTF | TRBV5-1 | few | TRBJ1-2 | TRBD1
TGCGCCAGCAGCAGGGGGTCTAATTCACCCCTCCACTTT | CASSRGSNSPLHF | TRBV10-1 | - | TRBJ1-6 | TRBD1
TGTGCCAGCAGTTACTCGGGACTAGCGGGGGGGAGCTCCTACAATGAGCAGTTCTTC | CASSYSGLAGGSSYNEQFF | TRBV6-8 | - | TRBJ2-1 | TRBD2
TGCAGTGCTAGTAAGAACACTGAAGCTTTCTTT | CSASKNTEAFF | TRBV20-1 | - | TRBJ1-1 | -
TGCGCCAGCAGCTCCACAGGGGGAGACATCATATATTTT | CASSSTGGDIIYF | TRBV5-1 | - | TRBJ1-3 | TRBD1
TGTGCCAGCAGTTATGGTGGCAGCCTAGGCTACACCTTC | CASSYGGSLGYTF | TRBV6-2/TRBV6-3 | once | TRBJ1-2 | -
TGTGCCAGCAGCGTGGGAGGTTCCTCCTACGAGCAGTACTTC | CASSVGGSSYEQYF | TRBV7-2 | - | TRBJ2-7 | -
TGTGCCAGCAGTCAAGGGACTAGCGGGAAGACAGATACGCAGTATTTT | CASSQGTSGKTDTQYF | TRBV6-1 | - | TRBJ2-3 | TRBD2